This TCR beta chain was obtained from a study of vaccination and CD4 T cells after COVID-19. Study in general: Samples taken post-COVID came a median roughly 97 days after diagnosis, ranging from 35 to 161. Taking of post-vaccine samples occurred a median approximately 70 days after dose two (range 14 to 241).

Regarding treatment: roughly 11-day PBMC culture with coronavirus spike peptide pools or control peptides (ViraFEST assay). With regard to this clonotype: Its target is not known.

The study sequenced cultured CD4+ T cell DNA using the Oncomine TCR Beta short-read assay. Extraction of genomic DNA was performed on cultured CD4+ T cells. From the PCR reads, TCRdb called clonotypes with MiXCR, one entry per CDR3 protein. This sample has around 15,000 distinct CDR3 sequences, with 45% to 55% found just once. The CDR3 sequence is 13 residues long. Germline V gene sequence: CDR1 DFQATT, CDR2 SNEGSKA (reference sequence). V lost 5 bases, J lost 6 bases, and 16 bases lay in between. Study results and limitations: Recorded median SARS-CoV-2-reactive clonotype numbers increased from about 20 to 38 without reaching significance.

This clonotype originated in a human donor who had recovered from COVID-19. The sample was CD4+ T cells from blood, cultured in vitro. The chain recombines TRBV20-1 with TRBJ1-1; D uncertain. CDR3: CSALQRTGAEAFF. The CDR3 nucleotides are TGCAGTGCTCTTCAACGAACGGGCGCTGAAGCTTTCTTT.